This TCR beta chain was documented in a study of cytotoxic CD8 clonotypes in ibrutinib-treated CLL. Study conclusions and caveats: Before falling back toward baseline at progression, clonality had risen at the time of ibrutinib response. Investigators sampled sustained-remission and progressing patients at differing times.

Note on this clone: Its antigen remains unknown.

Depth targeted 1 in 200,000 to 1 in 1 million T cells, averaging approximately 10x coverage per clonotype. Clones were sequenced by immunoSEQ multiplex PCR, and TCRdb holds only the in-frame ones, with some missing. Counted here are approximately 26,000 clones, more than 65% occurring once; the ten biggest clones make up roughly half. With 3 bases clipped from V and 5 bases from J, the junction kept 12 bases outside the gene matches. The CDR3 length is 16 residues. Germline V gives CDR1 LGHNA, CDR2 YSLEER. The sequence was collected from a human donor with chronic lymphocytic leukemia. The source material was PBMCs, sampled after 12 months of ibrutinib treatment. The genes are TRBV4-3 and TRBJ1-2, with 7 bases fitting TRBD1. The CDR3 coding sequence is TGCGCCAGCAGCCAGGACCGGGACAGAGTTGCTTATGGCTACACCTTC. Amino acid sequence: CASSQDRDRVAYGYTF.